The clone carrying this T cell receptor beta chain was seen a few times. The source of the sample is a study of T-cell memory formation after mild COVID-19. Germline V gives CDR1 SGHKS, CDR2 YYEKEE (reference sequence). This CDR3 has 16 residues. J gave up 7 bases and V 2 bases, and 7 bases lay outside the gene matches. TCRdb recomputed calls from the 5' RACE reads with MiXCR, one row per CDR3 protein. The sample lists approximately 250,000 distinct CDR3 sequences; roughly 14% were seen once. The specimen was PBMCs or a T cell subset sorted from them (not recorded which). This clonotype was sampled from an adult woman who had mild COVID-19 (a few samples of this study predate the infection). Cell type and time point are not known. The chain uses TRBV5-5 and TRBJ2-2, with 11 positions matching TRBD2. The CDR3 DNA follows: TGTGCCAGCAGCTTCTTAGCTAGCGGGAGGAACGGGGAGCTGTTTTTT. Amino acid sequence: CASSFLASGRNGELFF.